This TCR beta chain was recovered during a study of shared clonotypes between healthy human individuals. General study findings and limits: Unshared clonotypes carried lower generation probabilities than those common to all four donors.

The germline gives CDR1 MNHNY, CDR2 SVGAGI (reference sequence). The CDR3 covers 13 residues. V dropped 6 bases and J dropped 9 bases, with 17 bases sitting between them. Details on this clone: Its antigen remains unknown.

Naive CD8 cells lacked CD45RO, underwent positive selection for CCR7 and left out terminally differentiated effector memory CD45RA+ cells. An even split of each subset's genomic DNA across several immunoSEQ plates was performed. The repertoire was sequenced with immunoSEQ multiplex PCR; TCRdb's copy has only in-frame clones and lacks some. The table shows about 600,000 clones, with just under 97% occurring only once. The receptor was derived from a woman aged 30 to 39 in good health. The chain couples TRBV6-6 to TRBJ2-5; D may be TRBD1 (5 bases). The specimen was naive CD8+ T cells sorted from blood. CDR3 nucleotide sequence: TGTGCCAGCAGCCCGCAGGGTCTATATGCCCAGTACTTC. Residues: CASSPQGLYAQYF.